This T cell receptor (beta chain) was sequenced for a study of shared T cell receptors in the human thymus. V lost 5 bases and J lost 4; bases outside the gene matches: 5. This CDR3 is built from 15 residues. Germline CDR1 reads SGDLS; CDR2 reads YYNGEE. Profiling relied on immunoSEQ multiplex PCR, and the TCRdb table lists in-frame clones only, not all of them. The sample records some 640,000 clones, more than 70% being singletons. The same specimen was also included in a second study, on human thymus T cells. According to that study: During corrective heart surgery, resections were taken, and the thymus tissue came from them.

The rearrangement joins TRBV9 to TRBJ1-4, with 10 bases identical to TRBD1. The sequenced sample consisted of thymocytes. The receptor was derived from a boy under two years old with a congenital heart defect. The CDR3 is CASSTGTGDNEKLFF. CDR3 nucleotide sequence: TGTGCCAGCAGTACCGGGACAGGGGATAATGAAAAACTGTTTTTT.